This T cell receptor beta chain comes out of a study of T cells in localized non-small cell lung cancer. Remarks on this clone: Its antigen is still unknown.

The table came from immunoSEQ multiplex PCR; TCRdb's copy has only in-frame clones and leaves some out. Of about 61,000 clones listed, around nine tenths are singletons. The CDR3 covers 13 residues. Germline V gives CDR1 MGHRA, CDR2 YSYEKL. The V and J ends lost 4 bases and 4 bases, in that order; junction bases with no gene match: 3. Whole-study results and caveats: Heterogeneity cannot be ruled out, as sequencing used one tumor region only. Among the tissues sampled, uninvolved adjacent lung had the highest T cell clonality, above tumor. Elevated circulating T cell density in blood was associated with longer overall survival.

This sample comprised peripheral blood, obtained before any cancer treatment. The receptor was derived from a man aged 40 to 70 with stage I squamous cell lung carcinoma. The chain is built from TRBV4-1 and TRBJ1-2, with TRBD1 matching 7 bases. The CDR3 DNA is TGCGCCAGCAGCCGGGGACAGTTCTATGGCTACACCTTC. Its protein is CASSRGQFYGYTF.